This T cell receptor beta chain emerged from a study of cytomegalovirus exposure and HLA in healthy donors. Trimming cost V 4 bases and J 9 bases; bases outside gene matches: 17. This CDR3 comprises 16 residues. Germline CDR1 is MGHRA and CDR2 is YSYEKL. PCR was performed using 60 Vbeta and 13 Jbeta primers. The data were produced by immunoSEQ multiplex PCR, yet TCRdb's version contains in-frame clones alone and is incomplete. The sample consists of some 130,000 clones, about 73% of them appearing once. The sequence was collected from a woman aged 25-40 years in good health and CMV-seropositive. Sample: PBMCs. V gene TRBV4-1 combines with J gene TRBJ2-5, with 7 nucleotides matching TRBD2. Written as DNA, the CDR3 is TGCGCCAGCAGCCGACAGCGGGGCCCCCAAGGCGAGGCCCAGTACTTC. This gives the protein CASSRQRGPQGEAQYF.